This T cell receptor (beta chain) is drawn from a study of a mutant IDH1 vaccine in newly diagnosed glioma. The CDR3 runs to 14 residues. The germline CDR1 and CDR2 sequences are WSHSY and SAAADI. J gave up 3 bases and V 4 bases, and 4 bases lay outside the gene matches. Repertoires were generated with immunoSEQ multiplex PCR, while TCRdb's copy carries only in-frame clones and drops some. The profile shows around 50,000 clones, around 84% of them singletons. The time point: week 35, safety follow-up. The study gave 300 ug of mutant IDH1 20-mer peptide per vaccine dose, with topical imiquimod. Worth noting for this clone: Its antigen remains unknown.

The sample in question was PBMCs, obtained from a glioma patient whose treatment included an IDH1 peptide vaccine. The chain uses TRBV10-2 and TRBJ2-7; TRBD1 matches 9 bases. This clonotype was obtained from a woman under 30 with glioma. DNA for the CDR3: TGCGCCAGCAGTGTTGACAGGGGGTTCTACGAGCAGTACTTC. Protein sequence: CASSVDRGFYEQYF.